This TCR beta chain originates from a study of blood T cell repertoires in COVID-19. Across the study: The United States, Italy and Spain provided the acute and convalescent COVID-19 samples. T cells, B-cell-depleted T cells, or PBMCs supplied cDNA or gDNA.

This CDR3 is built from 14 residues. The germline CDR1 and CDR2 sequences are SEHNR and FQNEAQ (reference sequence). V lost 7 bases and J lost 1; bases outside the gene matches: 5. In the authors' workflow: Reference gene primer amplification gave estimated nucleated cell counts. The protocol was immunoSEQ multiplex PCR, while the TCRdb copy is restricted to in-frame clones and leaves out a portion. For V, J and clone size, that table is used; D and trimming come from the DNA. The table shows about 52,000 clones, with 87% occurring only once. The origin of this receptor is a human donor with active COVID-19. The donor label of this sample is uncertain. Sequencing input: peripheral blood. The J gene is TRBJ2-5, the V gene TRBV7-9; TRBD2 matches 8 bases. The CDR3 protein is CASNGGGTQETQYF. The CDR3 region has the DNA TGTGCCAGCAATGGCGGGGGGACCCAAGAGACCCAGTACTTC.